Sequencing of this T cell receptor (beta chain) was carried out in a study of cytomegalovirus exposure and HLA in healthy donors. The germline V gene has CDR1 SNHLY and CDR2 FYNNEI. Trimming took off 3 bases at V and 5 bases at J, with 7 bases between the two ends. This CDR3 spans 12 amino acids. Clones were read by immunoSEQ multiplex PCR, and TCRdb kept only the in-frame ones, dropping some. The table records fewer than 150,000 clones, almost 90% of them present only once. Whole-study findings and limits: Clusters of TCRs from the first cohort tended to co-occur in the approximately 120 validation repertoires (as a later analysis found). A list of about 160 TCR beta chains associated with cytomegalovirus was given. A few chains linked to CMV were shown in vitro to be specific for CMV antigens. As was reported, the classifier diagnosed cytomegalovirus status with high specificity and sensitivity.

Remarks on this clone: Its antigen is not known.

The receptor's source is a woman between 18 and 29 years old in good health and CMV-seropositive. The sample taken for sequencing was PBMCs. This sequence joins TRBV2 and TRBJ1-2, with no clear D. The CDR3: CASSERWYGYTF. The CDR3 coding sequence is TGTGCCAGCAGTGAGAGATGGTATGGCTACACCTTC.